This entry concerns a single T cell receptor beta chain. Its antigen is unknown. This CDR3 is built from 12 residues. The germline V gene encodes CDR1 SQVTM and CDR2 ANQGSEA. Germline trimming cut 7 bases from V and 5 bases from J; bases unmatched to any gene: 6. TCRdb redid the calling of the 5' RACE reads with MiXCR, one entry per CDR3 protein. The sample consists of around 250,000 distinct CDR3 sequences, roughly 32% of them appearing once. This record comes from a study of CD8 T cells in ankylosing spondylitis. Whole-study findings and limits: According to the report, clones linked to the disease were significantly enriched in matched synovial fluid samples taken from ankylosing spondylitis patients. Typical of ankylosing spondylitis blood, it appeared, was a TCR beta motif of under 10 highly homologous variants.

This rearrangement joins TRBV29-1 to TRBJ2-5; 8 bases line up with TRBD2. Sequencing input: blood, either unsorted or a sorted T cell fraction (not recorded which). The TCR was taken from a male donor with ankylosing spondylitis or in good health (not recorded which). This CDR3 is CSGGLGLETQYF. The CDR3, as DNA: TGCAGCGGGGGACTAGGCCTGGAGACCCAGTACTTC.